Below, 7 T cell receptor beta chains from the same sample are listed, as sequenced in a study of T cell repertoires in cytomegalovirus infection (dated by TCRdb to the late 2010s). The treatment or condition label, read with the paper, signifies: in vitro stimulation with specific CMV peptide epitopes to enrich CMV-specific T cells. The instrument given in TCRdb is Illumina HiSeq 1500. Clones were called with MiXCR by TCRdb after fastp trimmed the public reads at Q25, and only in-frame beta chains were retained. Each record represents a unique CDR3 protein, reported with the most common genes and DNA among its rows. Across this sample there are roughly 990,000 distinct CDR3 sequences, with 30% to 40% seen only once. Clones ranked in the top ten supply roughly 13% of the sample. Their cognate antigens are unknown. The source material was cultured CD8+ T cells from PBMCs, sampled from culture after CMV antigen stimulation. Receptor source: a human donor in good health (CMV status not recorded). Some clones in this sample may be carry-over from other donors' samples.

The gene calls are TRBV5-1 and TRBJ2-1, with D perhaps matching TRBD2 (5 bases). Germline V gene data show CDR1 as SGHRS and CDR2 as YFSETQ. This CDR3 contains 11 residues. The CDR3 nucleotides read TGCCTTGGGCGAGGGTCGGATGAGCAGTTCTTC. Translating gives CLGRGSDEQFF.

This clonotype was detected only a few times. V is TRBV6-1 and J is TRBJ1-5; D not certain. The germline V and J ends were trimmed by 1 base and 5 bases, with 6 bases remaining between them. CDR1 MNHNS and CDR2 SASEGT come from the germline V gene. This CDR3 has 13 residues. CDR3 sequence reads: CASSEGPDQPQHF. For the CDR3, the DNA is TGTGCCAGCAGTGAAGGGCCGGATCAGCCCCAGCATTTT.

This chain joins TRBV6-6 and TRBJ2-2, with 7 bases matching TRBD1. Germline loops: CDR1 MNHNY, CDR2 SVGAGI (reference sequence). V dropped 5 bases and J dropped 0; count of bases not matched to a gene: 3. The CDR3 runs 15 residues. The CDR3 here is CASSGDRANTGELFF. Written as DNA, the CDR3 is TGTGCCAGCAGTGGGGACAGAGCGAACACCGGGGAGCTGTTTTTT.

For the CDR3, the DNA is TGCGCCAGCAGCCAAGATCCGTACAGCTCCTACAATGAGCAGTTCTTC. This translates into CASSQDPYSSYNEQFF. The genes are TRBV4-3 and TRBJ2-1; D unresolved. Germline assignment: CDR1 LGHNA and CDR2 YSLEER. The CDR3 has 16 amino acids. The ends were cut back, 0 bases at V and 0 bases at J, with 9 bases in the middle.

The rearrangement uses TRBV4-3 and TRBJ2-5; D is possibly TRBD1 (6 bases). CDR3 size: 17 residues. Germline V gene data show CDR1 as LGHNA and CDR2 as YSLEER. V was clipped by 3 bases and J by 4 bases, with 21 bases between them. Here the CDR3 reads CASSHAPTRQESETQYF. The CDR3 DNA reads as TGCGCCAGCAGCCATGCCCCGACCAGACAGGAGTCAGAGACCCAGTACTTC.

The chain is built from TRBV7-9 and TRBJ2-1; D is perhaps TRBD1 (6 bases). The CDR3 spans 16 residues. V was cut by 1 base and J by 3 bases, with 13 bases left in between. Germline V CDR1 and CDR2: SEHNR, FQNEAQ (reference sequence). The CDR3 sequence is CASSLGTARFYNEQFF. The CDR3, as DNA: TGTGCCAGCAGCTTAGGGACAGCCCGATTCTACAATGAGCAGTTCTTC.

This clonotype was detected a few times. This chain joins TRBV7-6 and TRBJ2-5; 8 bases match TRBD1. The CDR3 is 14 amino acids. The germline V gene has CDR1 SGHVS and CDR2 FNYEAQ. J lost 4 bases, V lost 6 bases, and 7 bases had no gene match. Here the CDR3 DNA reads TGTGCCAGCAGTCACGACAGGGGAGGAGAGACCCAGTACTTC. Translation: CASSHDRGGETQYF.